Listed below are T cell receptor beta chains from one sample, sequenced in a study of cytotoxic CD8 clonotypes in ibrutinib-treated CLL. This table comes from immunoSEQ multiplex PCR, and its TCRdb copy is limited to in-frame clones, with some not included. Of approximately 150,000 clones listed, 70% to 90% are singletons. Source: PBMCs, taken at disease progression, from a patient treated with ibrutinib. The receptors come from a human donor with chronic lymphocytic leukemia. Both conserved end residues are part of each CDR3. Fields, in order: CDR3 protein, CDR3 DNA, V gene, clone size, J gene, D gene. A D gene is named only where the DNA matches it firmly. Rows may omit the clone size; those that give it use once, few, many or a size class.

CASSYRQGSQPQHF	TGTGCCAGCAGTTATCGACAGGGGAGTCAGCCCCAGCATTTT	TRBV6-5	.	TRBJ1-5	TRBD1
CASSVFLGTGSNEQFF	TGTGCCAGCAGTGTTTTTCTCGGGACAGGGTCGAATGAGCAGTTCTTC	TRBV25-1	.	TRBJ2-1	TRBD1
CASSLVSANTEAFF	TGTGCCAGCAGCTTGGTTTCGGCTAACACTGAAGCTTTCTTT	TRBV5-4	.	TRBJ1-1	.
CASSEIHPGNTIYF	TGTGCCAGCAGTGAAATCCATCCTGGAAACACCATATATTTT	TRBV2	.	TRBJ1-3	.
CASSVEGTGSLGTEAFF	TGTGCCAGCAGCGTAGAGGGAACAGGGAGTTTAGGCACTGAAGCTTTCTTT	TRBV9	.	TRBJ1-1	.
CASSIRAYSDSGANVLTF	TGTGCCAGTAGTATCAGGGCCTACTCTGACTCTGGGGCCAACGTCCTGACTTTC	TRBV19	.	TRBJ2-6	.
CASSQADRPYEQYF	TGCGCCAGCAGTCAAGCTGACAGGCCCTACGAGCAGTACTTC	TRBV23-1	.	TRBJ2-7	.
CASSFGWRATNEKLFF	TGTGCCAGCAGCTTTGGGTGGAGGGCAACTAATGAAAAACTGTTTTTT	TRBV5-6	.	TRBJ1-4	.
CASSSDRGSEKLFF	TGTGCCAGCAGCTCGGACAGGGGGAGTGAAAAACTGTTTTTT	TRBV6-4	.	TRBJ1-4	TRBD1
CASSPQGAKTYEQYF	TGTGCCAGCAGCCCGCAGGGGGCAAAAACCTACGAGCAGTACTTC	TRBV6-5	.	TRBJ2-7	TRBD1
CASSIDLTSGISYNEQFF	TGTGCCAGTAGTATAGATCTGACTAGCGGGATCTCCTACAATGAGCAGTTCTTC	TRBV19	.	TRBJ2-1	TRBD2
CASSLLPPSDSGNTIYF	TGTGCCAGCAGTTTACTACCCCCCTCTGACTCTGGAAACACCATATATTTT	TRBV28	.	TRBJ1-3	.
CAIGQAWETQYF	TGTGCCATCGGTCAGGCGTGGGAGACCCAGTACTTC	TRBV10-3	.	TRBJ2-5	.
CASSVISGRASGELFF	TGTGCCAGCAGCGTAATTAGCGGGAGGGCGTCCGGGGAGCTGTTTTTT	TRBV9	once	TRBJ2-2	TRBD2
CASSVAHNTGELFF	TGTGCCAGCAGCGTAGCACATAACACCGGGGAGCTGTTTTTT	TRBV9	.	TRBJ2-2	.
CASSQYGGSSGNTIYF	TGCGCCAGCAGTCAATATGGGGGGTCCTCTGGAAACACCATATATTTT	TRBV5-1	.	TRBJ1-3	.
CASSFPGLASGADTQYF	TGTGCCAGCAGCTTCCCGGGACTAGCGAGTGGGGCAGATACGCAGTATTTT	TRBV11-1	.	TRBJ2-3	TRBD2